This T cell receptor beta chain was identified in a study of T cells in Graves' hyperthyroidism and ophthalmopathy. The junction had 12 bases not matched to a gene; V was cut back by 1 base and J by 9 bases. The CDR3 totals 19 residues. The germline V gene has CDR1 SGHVS and CDR2 FNYEAQ. This clonotype was picked up a small number of times. Regions amplified from RNA transcripts were the TCR beta CDR3 regions. Carried out on the TCR CDR3, a first-round RT-PCR used the HTBI primer set. TCRdb itself ran the multiplex PCR reads through MiXCR, one entry per CDR3 protein. The table shows about 250,000 distinct CDR3 sequences, with 22% occurring only once.

The TCR originated in a man aged 30 to 39 with Graves' ophthalmopathy. The sample was blood. The chain joins TRBV7-6 to TRBJ2-1, with 16 nucleotides matching TRBD2. CDR3 sequence (DNA): TGTGCCAGCAGCTTAGAAGGGACTAGCGGGAGGGCCCACAATGTTGAGCAGTTCTTC. This translates into CASSLEGTSGRAHNVEQFF.